One and the same sample provided the 2 T cell receptor beta chains below, sequenced in a study of CD8+CD57+ T cells in acquired aplastic anemia. TCR beta VDJ and CDR3 profiles were obtained from a genomic DNA template. TCRdb reanalysed the reads using MiXCR and keeps one entry per CDR3 protein. The sample consists of approximately 160,000 distinct CDR3 sequences, less than 50% of them appearing once. CD8+CD57+ cell expansion, shown by flow cytometry, had occurred in the patients selected for sequencing. Material: sorted CD4+, CD8+, or CD8+CD57+ T cells (not recorded which) from PBMCs. The receptor set was obtained from a human donor with aplastic anemia.

V is TRBV24-1 and J is TRBJ1-6; 7 bases are a match to TRBD1. V shed 3 bases, J shed 7 bases, and the junction held 8 bases outside the gene matches. CDR1 is KGHDR and CDR2 is SFDVKD in the germline V gene. The CDR3 spans 16 residues. The CDR3 region has the DNA TGTGCCACCAGTGATGTGGACAGGCTTGAAAATTCACCCCTCCACTTT. It codes for CATSDVDRLENSPLHF.

The chain employs TRBV9 and TRBJ2-3, with D possibly being TRBD1 (7 bases). The germline V and J ends were trimmed by 2 bases and 2 bases, with 9 bases remaining between them. Germline values: CDR1 SGDLS, CDR2 YYNGEE. The CDR3 sequence is 14 residues long. The CDR3 DNA follows: TGTGCCAGCAGCGTCAGGGGGGACACAGATACGCAGTATTTT. Its translation is CASSVRGDTDTQYF.